This is a list of T cell receptor beta chains from one sample in a study of CD8 T cells in Susac syndrome. TCRdb used MiXCR to reprocess the immunoSEQ multiplex PCR reads, holding one entry per CDR3 protein. The profile covers approximately 80,000 distinct CDR3 sequences, with roughly 95% appearing a single time and 0.5% to 0.65% taken by the ten largest. Sequencing was done on a sample of CD8+ T cells from PBMCs. The receptors shown here come from a human donor with Susac syndrome. Both conserved end residues are part of each CDR3. A D gene is named only where the DNA matches it firmly. Rows give clone size only sometimes, using once, few, many, or a class for an expanded clone.

clone_size j_call v_call d_call cdr3_aa cdr3_nt
once TRBJ2-2 TRBV9 NA CASSAYPGELFF TGTGCCAGCAGCGCGTACCCCGGGGAGCTGTTTTTT
NA TRBJ1-4 TRBV7-2 NA CASSLRTPATDEKLFF TGTGCCAGCAGCCTCAGAACACCGGCAACTGATGAAAAACTGTTTTTT
NA TRBJ2-1 TRBV10-1 NA CASSVEGIPSYNEQFF TGCGCCAGCAGTGTAGAAGGGATTCCCTCCTACAATGAGCAGTTCTTC
NA TRBJ1-6 TRBV20-1 TRBD1 CSAPRQGSNSPLHF TGCAGTGCTCCCCGACAGGGTAGTAATTCACCCCTCCACTTT
NA TRBJ2-3 TRBV7-3 TRBD2 CASSLTSGGGDTQYF TGTGCCAGCAGCTTGACTAGCGGGGGTGGAGATACGCAGTATTTT
NA TRBJ2-7 TRBV30 TRBD1 CAWSVWDRGLSEQYF TGTGCCTGGAGTGTATGGGACAGGGGGCTTAGCGAGCAGTACTTC
NA TRBJ2-7 TRBV24-1 TRBD1 CATRDRVGEQYF TGTGCCACCCGGGACAGGGTGGGAGAGCAGTACTTC
NA TRBJ1-1 TRBV25-1 NA CASGERGDEAFF TGTGCCAGCGGCGAGAGGGGGGATGAAGCTTTCTTT
NA TRBJ2-1 TRBV4-1 NA CASSQETGSYNEQFF TGCGCCAGCAGCCAAGAGACAGGCTCCTACAATGAGCAGTTCTTC
NA TRBJ2-7 TRBV12-3/TRBV12-4 NA CASSLRGADEQYF TGTGCCAGCAGTTTAAGGGGCGCCGACGAGCAGTACTTC
NA TRBJ2-7 TRBV20-1 TRBD1 CSADTGDSSYEQYF TGCAGTGCCGACACCGGGGACAGCTCCTACGAGCAGTACTTC
NA TRBJ1-2 TRBV14 NA CASSQDYGYTF TGTGCCAGCAGCCAAGACTATGGCTACACCTTC
NA TRBJ1-2 TRBV18 NA CASSPPSGGGYTF TGTGCCAGCTCACCACCGTCCGGAGGAGGCTACACCTTC
NA TRBJ1-5 TRBV30 NA CAWSTRTGQNQPQHF TGTGCCTGGAGTACCCGGACGGGGCAAAATCAGCCCCAGCATTTT
NA TRBJ2-3 TRBV25-1 TRBD2 CASSGLGRGDSTDTQYF TGTGCCAGCAGTGGCCTAGGGCGGGGGGACTCCACAGATACGCAGTATTTT
NA TRBJ2-7 TRBV11-3 NA CASSEGRGPYEQYF TGTGCCAGCTCAGAAGGTAGGGGACCCTACGAGCAGTACTTC
NA TRBJ2-7 TRBV19 TRBD1 CASSLTGGAYEQYF TGTGCCAGTAGCTTGACAGGGGGCGCCTACGAGCAGTACTTC
NA TRBJ2-3 TRBV27 NA CASSQTPYTDTQYF TGTGCCAGCAGTCAGACTCCGTACACAGATACGCAGTATTTT
NA TRBJ1-2 TRBV27 NA CASSLSLGSPYGYTF TGTGCCAGCAGTTTATCTTTAGGGAGCCCGTATGGCTACACCTTC
NA TRBJ2-7 TRBV2 NA CASSESSSYEQYF TGTGCCAGCAGTGAAAGCAGTTCCTACGAGCAGTACTTC
NA TRBJ1-6 TRBV3-1 NA CASSQDRRPSPLHF TGTGCCAGCAGCCAAGACCGAAGACCCTCACCCCTCCACTTT